Below are 22 T cell receptor beta chains sequenced from a single sample in a study of metastatic and nonmetastatic thyroid tumors. Thyroid surgery was performed in patients who had received no treatment beforehand. TCRdb reanalyzed the PCR reads with MiXCR. The sample comprises over 35,000 clones, 13% of which are singletons, and more than 9% rests with the top ten. Sequencing was carried out using blood. The receptors stem from a female donor with papillary thyroid cancer or a benign thyroid nodule (not recorded which). Some clones in this sample may be carry-over from other donors' samples.

This clone was recorded at least ten times. V usage is TRBV3-1 and J usage is TRBJ1-2; TRBD1 matches 8 bases. Germline V CDR1 and CDR2: LGHDT, YNNKEL (reference sequence). The junction had 11 bases not matched to a gene; V was cut back by 4 bases and J by 7 bases. The CDR3 consists of 15 residues. DNA of the CDR3: TGTGCCAGCAGCCCGGTGGCAGGGGGCGCAGGTGGCTACACCTTC. Its translation is CASSPVAGGAGGYTF.

This clone has a count of ten or more. The chain recombines TRBV11-2 with TRBJ1-6, with unresolved D. The V end lost 5 bases, the J end lost 3 bases, and 2 bases lay between the germline ends. The germline V gene has CDR1 SGHAT and CDR2 FQNNGV. The CDR3 runs 12 residues. CDR3 sequence reads: CASSVYNSPLHF. In nucleotides, the CDR3 is TGTGCCAGCAGCGTCTATAATTCACCCCTCCACTTT.

This clone has at least ten counts. This chain connects TRBV28 to TRBJ2-7, with 8 bases identical to TRBD1. The CDR3 length is 15 residues. Germline V gene sequence: CDR1 MDHEN, CDR2 SYDVKM. The junction had 10 bases not matched to a gene; V was cut back by 7 bases and J by 2 bases. The CDR3 sequence: CASTRLGTGPYEQYF. DNA for the CDR3: TGTGCCAGCACTCGCCTTGGGACAGGCCCCTACGAGCAGTACTTC.

This clone was recorded at least ten times. The gene calls are TRBV5-4 and TRBJ2-3; 9 bases align to TRBD2. The CDR3 spans 15 residues. Trimming cost V 2 bases and J 5 bases; bases outside gene matches: 6. The germline gives CDR1 SGHNT, CDR2 YYREEE (reference sequence). CDR3 in amino acids: CASSFSGRYEDTQYF. CDR3 bases: TGTGCCAGCAGCTTCAGCGGGAGGTATGAAGATACGCAGTATTTT. Combining the CDR3 with reference TRBV5-4 and TRBJ2-3 gives the whole variable domain ETGVTQSPTHLIKTRGQQVTLRCSSQSGHNTVSWYQQALGQGPQFIFQYYREEENGRGNFPPRFSGLQFPNYSSELNVNALELDDSALYLCASSFSGRYEDTQYFGPGTRLTVL.

A few counts support this clone. The chain carries TRBV28 and TRBJ2-7, with D uncertain. Per the germline V gene, CDR1 is MDHEN and CDR2 is SYDVKM. This CDR3 contains 12 residues. Between the trimmed V and J ends, which lost 10 bases and 5 bases, there was a span of 15 bases. CDR3 region: CATGACTNEQYF. The CDR3 bases are TGTGCCACCGGCGCTTGTACCAACGAGCAGTACTTC.

Ten or more counts support this clone. V usage is TRBV7-9 and J usage is TRBJ1-6, with unresolved D. This CDR3 is built from 12 residues. V shed 4 bases and J shed 6 bases, with 4 bases lying between them. Per the germline V gene, CDR1 is SEHNR and CDR2 is FQNEAQ (reference sequence). The CDR3 nucleotides are TGTGCCAGCAGCTCAATTAATTCACCCCTCCACTTT. Translated, it gives CASSSINSPLHF.

This clone was counted at least ten times. V and J are TRBV4-2 and TRBJ2-3; tentatively, D is TRBD1 or TRBD2 (6 bases each). The germline CDR1 and CDR2 sequences are LGHNA and YNFKEQ. The length of the CDR3 is 16 residues. V was clipped by 6 bases and J by 6 bases, with 22 bases between them. CDR3 loop: CASSDGGGLHTDTQYF. The CDR3 DNA is TGTGCCAGCAGTGACGGAGGGGGACTGCACACCGATACGCAGTATTTT.

This clone came up many times. The rearrangement links TRBV28 to TRBJ1-2; TRBD1 is a possible D gene (5 bases). This CDR3 is built from 13 residues. The germline gives CDR1 MDHEN, CDR2 SYDVKM. Trimming removed 5 bases at V and 4 bases at J, with 11 bases between. DNA of the CDR3: TGTGCCAGCAGTGGGGCGGGCTCCTATGGCTACACCTTC. It yields the protein CASSGAGSYGYTF.

This clone appeared a few times. The chain uses TRBV15 and TRBJ1-5, with D maybe TRBD1 (6 bases). From germline, CDR1 is LNHNV and CDR2 YYDKDF (reference sequence). The CDR3 has 17 amino acids. The germline V and J ends were trimmed by 4 bases and 0 bases, with 16 bases remaining between them. Here the CDR3 DNA reads TGTGCCACCAGCACAAGGACAGCGTCCTATAGCAATCAGCCCCAGCATTTT. Protein sequence: CATSTRTASYSNQPQHF. Full variable domain (missing parts from reference TRBV15 and TRBJ1-5): DAMVIQNPRYQVTQFGKPVTLSCSQTLNHNVMYWYQQKSSQAPKLLFHYYDKDFNNEADTPDNFQSRRPNTSFCFLDIRSPGLGDTAMYLCATSTRTASYSNQPQHFGDGTRLSIL.

This clone has ten or more counts. This chain uses TRBV6-1 with TRBJ2-5; 9 positions match TRBD1. CDR3 size: 15 residues. CDR1 is MNHNS, CDR2 SASEGT, per germline. Trimming cost V 3 bases and J 2 bases; bases outside gene matches: 4. CDR3 in DNA: TGTGCCAGCAGTGACCCGGGACAGGGTCAAGAGACCCAGTACTTC. Its protein is CASSDPGQGQETQYF.

This clone was counted ten times or more. The rearrangement uses TRBV5-1 and TRBJ1-1; no definite D call. Trimming took 4 bases from V and 1 from J, leaving 11 bases between them. Germline values: CDR1 SGHRS, CDR2 YFSETQ. This CDR3 has 14 amino acids. The CDR3, as DNA: TGCGCCAGCAGCCAAGGGTCAGGGAACACTGAAGCTTTCTTT. Its translation is CASSQGSGNTEAFF. The entire variable domain, with the rest obtained from reference TRBV5-1 and TRBJ1-1, is as follows: KAGVTQTPRYLIKTRGQQVTLSCSPISGHRSVSWYQQTPGQGLQFLFEYFSETQRNKGNFPGRFSGRQFSNSRSEMNVSTLELGDSALYLCASSQGSGNTEAFFGQGTRLTVV.

This clone showed up many times. The rearrangement uses TRBV28 and TRBJ1-1, with D possibly TRBD1 on 5 matching bases. In germline, CDR1 is MDHEN, CDR2 SYDVKM. The CDR3 has 14 amino acids. Trimming left V 5 bases short and J 3 bases short, with 13 bases between. The DNA of the CDR3 is TGTGCCAGCAGTGGGTGGGGGGGTGACACTGAAGCTTTCTTT. This codes for CASSGWGGDTEAFF.

This clone was recorded many times. V is TRBV28 and J is TRBJ1-2; D might be TRBD1 (5 bases). The V end lost 2 bases, the J end lost 5 bases, and 12 bases lay between the germline ends. The CDR3 runs to 14 residues. Germline CDR1 is MDHEN and CDR2 is SYDVKM. CDR3 protein: CASSLGQKEYGYTF. As DNA, the CDR3 is TGTGCCAGCAGTTTAGGACAAAAAGAGTATGGCTACACCTTC.

This clone was recorded at least ten times. The V and J genes are TRBV6-1 and TRBJ1-2, with D possibly TRBD1 on 6 matching bases. CDR3 length equals 15 residues. V was clipped by 3 bases and J by 2 bases, with 13 bases between them. Germline CDR1 MNHNS, CDR2 SASEGT. CDR3 sequence: CASSDPRGSNYGYTF. CDR3 nucleotide sequence: TGTGCCAGCAGTGACCCGAGGGGGTCCAACTATGGCTACACCTTC.

This clone was seen a handful of times. This chain links TRBV28 with TRBJ2-1; 12 nucleotides line up with TRBD2. V shed 7 bases and J 12 bases; nucleotides not matched to a gene: 10. This CDR3 comprises 14 residues. CDR1 is MDHEN, CDR2 SYDVKM, per germline. The CDR3 sequence: CASITGLAGYRQFF. The CDR3 region has the DNA TGTGCCAGCATAACAGGACTAGCGGGATATAGGCAGTTCTTC.

This clone appeared a few times. The gene calls are TRBV12-3 or TRBV12-4 and TRBJ2-3, with 7 bases identical to TRBD2. After removal of 6 bases from V and 0 bases from J, the junction contained 15 bases not matched to a gene. This CDR3 contains 18 residues. CDR3 nucleotide sequence: TGTGCCAGCAGCCCTGGGACTATCGGGAGAGATAGCACAGATACGCAGTATTTT. It encodes CASSPGTIGRDSTDTQYF.

The chain is built from TRBV6-6 and TRBJ2-7; 7 bases align to TRBD2. J was trimmed by 4 bases and V by 6 bases; bases with no gene match: 15. The CDR3 is 16 amino acids. Germline assignment: CDR1 MNHNY and CDR2 SVGAGI (reference sequence). In DNA form, the CDR3 reads TGTGCCAGCAGCCAGATACTAGCGTCACTTCTTTACGAGCAGTACTTC. The encoded protein is CASSQILASLLYEQYF.

Turning to this clone: One base away lies a much larger clone, so this may be a sequencing read error. The rearrangement uses TRBV5-5 and TRBJ1-4, with 9 nucleotides matching TRBD1. This CDR3 spans 16 amino acids. Germline V gives CDR1 SGHKS, CDR2 YYEKEE (reference sequence). CDR3 residues: CSSSLGQGRYNEKLFF. As DNA, the CDR3 is TGTTCCAGCAGCTTGGGACAGGGCCGTTATAATGAAAAACTGTTTTTT.

The sample holds many counts of this clone. The V and J genes are TRBV4-2 and TRBJ1-4; D not resolved. Germline CDR1 is LGHNA and CDR2 is YNFKEQ. The CDR3 has 15 amino acids. Between the trimmed V and J ends, which lost 0 bases and 7 bases, there was a span of 12 bases. The CDR3 bases are TGTGCCAGCAGCCAAGATTCGGGAGGCGCTGAAAAACTGTTTTTT. As protein: CASSQDSGGAEKLFF.

By sample fraction, this clone is medium-sized. The chain couples TRBV6-5 to TRBJ1-2, with D possibly matching TRBD1 (5 bases). V was shortened by 0 bases and J by 6 bases, with 11 bases between the two germline ends. Germline V gene lookup returns CDR1 MNHEY and CDR2 SVGAGI. There are 14 residues in the CDR3. In nucleotides, the CDR3 is TGTGCCAGCAGTTACTCCCGGGGGATTAATGGCTACACCTTC. Its protein product is CASSYSRGINGYTF.

This clone showed up many times. The rearrangement links TRBV12-5 to TRBJ2-5; 9 bases align to TRBD2. J lost 6 bases, V lost 5 bases, and 7 bases had no gene match. The CDR3 is 14 amino acids. Germline V gene lookup returns CDR1 LGHNT and CDR2 FRNRAP. The CDR3 region has the DNA TGTGCTAGTGGTCGCGGGACTAGCCTACAGACCCAGTACTTC. This sequence encodes CASGRGTSLQTQYF.

In this sample, this clone turned up many times. The chain carries TRBV19 and TRBJ2-1; 12 bases are a match to TRBD2. V was pared by 5 bases and J by 4 bases, with 6 bases of the junction left unmatched. From germline, CDR1 is LNHDA and CDR2 SQIVND (reference sequence). The CDR3 sequence is 16 residues long. CDR3 coding DNA: TGTGCCAGTAGTCCGATGCTAGCGGGAGGGTACAATGAGCAGTTCTTC. Residues: CASSPMLAGGYNEQFF.